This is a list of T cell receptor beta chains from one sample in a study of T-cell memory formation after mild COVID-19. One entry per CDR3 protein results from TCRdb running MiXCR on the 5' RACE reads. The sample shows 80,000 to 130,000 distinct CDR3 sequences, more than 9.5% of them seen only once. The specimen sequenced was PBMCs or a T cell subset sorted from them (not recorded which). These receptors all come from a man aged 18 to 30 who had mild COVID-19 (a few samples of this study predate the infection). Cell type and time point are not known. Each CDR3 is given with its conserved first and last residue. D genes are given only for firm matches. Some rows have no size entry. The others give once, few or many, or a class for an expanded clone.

CDR3: CASSYTTGGGNTEAFF; DNA: TGTGCCAGCAGTTATACCACAGGGGGCGGTAACACTGAAGCTTTCTTT; V: TRBV6-5; J: TRBJ1-1; D: TRBD1; size: .
CDR3: CASSAPGTTYNEQFF; DNA: TGTGCCAGCAGCGCCCCCGGGACTACCTACAATGAGCAGTTCTTC; V: TRBV11-1; J: TRBJ2-1; D: TRBD2; size: many
CDR3: CASSQYRQGLGEVNEQFF; DNA: TGCGCCAGCAGCCAATATCGCCAGGGCCTAGGAGAGGTGAATGAGCAGTTCTTC; V: TRBV4-3; J: TRBJ2-1; D: .; size: .
CDR3: CSARKVAGDEVNYGYTF; DNA: TGCAGTGCTAGAAAAGTCGCAGGGGATGAAGTTAACTATGGCTACACCTTC; V: TRBV20-1; J: TRBJ1-2; D: .; size: few
CDR3: CASSLTGTPDLAYGYTF; DNA: TGTGCCAGCAGCCTGACCGGGACGCCAGATCTAGCCTATGGCTACACCTTC; V: TRBV27; J: TRBJ1-2; D: .; size: .
CDR3: CASSSYYGGGTGELFF; DNA: TGTGCCAGCAGCTCCTACTACGGCGGGGGAACCGGGGAGCTGTTTTTT; V: TRBV11-2; J: TRBJ2-2; D: TRBD2; size: .
CDR3: CASSEEGGGYNEQFF; DNA: TGTGCCAGCAGTGAAGAAGGCGGGGGCTACAATGAGCAGTTCTTC; V: TRBV6-1; J: TRBJ2-1; D: TRBD2; size: .
CDR3: CASSQDLGYYEQYF; DNA: TGCGCCAGCAGCCAAGATCTAGGGTACTACGAGCAGTACTTC; V: TRBV4-3; J: TRBJ2-7; D: .; size: many
CDR3: CASSLARQDKNIQYF; DNA: TGTGCCAGCAGCTTGGCCCGTCAGGACAAAAACATTCAGTACTTC; V: TRBV5-4; J: TRBJ2-4; D: .; size: few
CDR3: CASSWTASGAYSEQFF; DNA: TGTGCCAGCAGCTGGACAGCTAGCGGGGCCTACAGTGAGCAGTTCTTC; V: TRBV7-9; J: TRBJ2-1; D: TRBD2; size: few
CDR3: CASSVEELARGTQYF; DNA: TGTGCCAGCAGCGTAGAGGAACTAGCCCGGGGGACCCAGTACTTC; V: TRBV9; J: TRBJ2-5; D: .; size: .
CDR3: CASSQDLWGASYNEQFF; DNA: TGTGCCAGCAGCCAAGATTTATGGGGGGCCTCCTACAATGAGCAGTTCTTC; V: TRBV4-2; J: TRBJ2-1; D: .; size: .
CDR3: CASSRPGETQYF; DNA: TGTGCCAGCAGCCGCCCGGGGGAGACCCAGTACTTC; V: TRBV7-2; J: TRBJ2-5; D: .; size: .
CDR3: CASSPQGNYNEQFF; DNA: TGCGCCAGCAGCCCTCAGGGGAACTACAATGAGCAGTTCTTC; V: TRBV5-1; J: TRBJ2-1; D: .; size: few
CDR3: CASSYGTSGGVRETQYF; DNA: TGTGCCAGCAGCTATGGGACTAGCGGGGGGGTTCGAGAGACCCAGTACTTC; V: TRBV7-6; J: TRBJ2-5; D: TRBD2; size: .
CDR3: CAISDVQQGVDQPQHF; DNA: TGTGCCATCAGTGATGTACAGCAGGGCGTTGATCAGCCCCAGCATTTT; V: TRBV10-3; J: TRBJ1-5; D: .; size: few
CDR3: CASSARGLAGGTTDTQYF; DNA: TGTGCCAGCAGCGCCCGAGGTTTAGCGGGGGGCACCACAGATACGCAGTATTTT; V: TRBV9; J: TRBJ2-3; D: TRBD2; size: few
CDR3: CASSPRAGALTDTQYF; DNA: TGTGCCAGCAGCCCCCGAGCGGGGGCCCTCACAGATACGCAGTATTTT; V: TRBV11-3; J: TRBJ2-3; D: TRBD2; size: few
CDR3: CASSQFQGYEQFF; DNA: TGCGCCAGCAGCCAATTCCAGGGCTATGAGCAGTTCTTC; V: TRBV4-1; J: TRBJ2-1; D: .; size: many
CDR3: CASSDGGTGWDEQFF; DNA: TGTGCCAGCAGCGACGGTGGGACGGGGTGGGATGAGCAGTTCTTC; V: TRBV11-3; J: TRBJ2-1; D: .; size: .
CDR3: CATPPQTGHDGYTF; DNA: TGTGCCACCCCCCCACAGACAGGGCACGATGGCTACACCTTC; V: TRBV28; J: TRBJ1-2; D: TRBD1; size: few
CDR3: CASSLWGIYQETQYF; DNA: TGCGCCAGCAGCTTGTGGGGGATATACCAAGAGACCCAGTACTTC; V: TRBV5-1; J: TRBJ2-5; D: .; size: few
CDR3: CASRSGTGISYEQYF; DNA: TGTGCCAGTCGATCCGGGACAGGCATTTCCTACGAGCAGTACTTC; V: TRBV7-9; J: TRBJ2-7; D: TRBD1; size: few
CDR3: CASSQDHRGNEQFF; DNA: TGCGCCAGCAGCCAAGATCACAGGGGTAATGAGCAGTTCTTC; V: TRBV4-1; J: TRBJ2-1; D: TRBD1; size: .
CDR3: CASSSGTAYF; DNA: TGTGCCAGCAGTTCCGGGACAGCGTATTTT; V: TRBV6-2/TRBV6-3; J: TRBJ2-3; D: TRBD1; size: .
CDR3: CASSQTQGEYEQYF; DNA: TGCGCCAGCAGCCAGACCCAGGGGGAATACGAGCAGTACTTC; V: TRBV4-1; J: TRBJ2-7; D: TRBD1; size: .
CDR3: CASSQDTRGTEAFF; DNA: TGCGCCAGCAGCCAAGATACCCGAGGGACTGAAGCTTTCTTT; V: TRBV4-3; J: TRBJ1-1; D: .; size: .
CDR3: CASSSQGGNEQFF; DNA: TGTGCCAGCAGCTCGCAGGGGGGCAATGAGCAGTTCTTC; V: TRBV7-3; J: TRBJ2-1; D: .; size: .
CDR3: CASSLAQGLAFF; DNA: TGTGCCAGCAGCCTGGCCCAGGGGTTGGCTTTCTTT; V: TRBV5-6; J: TRBJ1-1; D: .; size: many
CDR3: CSVLDILNTEAFF; DNA: TGCAGCGTTCTGGACATACTGAACACTGAAGCTTTCTTT; V: TRBV29-1; J: TRBJ1-1; D: .; size: .
CDR3: CSRDGDDNEQFF; DNA: TGCAGCCGGGACGGGGATGACAATGAGCAGTTCTTC; V: TRBV29-1; J: TRBJ2-1; D: .; size: .
CDR3: CASSSRGGRASPLHF; DNA: TGTGCCAGCAGTTCAAGGGGAGGGAGAGCATCACCCCTCCACTTT; V: TRBV7-2; J: TRBJ1-6; D: .; size: many
CDR3: CASSYSGGGYEQYF; DNA: TGTGCCAGCAGTTACTCAGGGGGCGGCTACGAGCAGTACTTC; V: TRBV6-2/TRBV6-3; J: TRBJ2-7; D: TRBD1; size: many
CDR3: CASSLWDMTNKGTDTQYF; DNA: TGTGCCAGCAGCTTATGGGACATGACCAACAAGGGCACAGATACGCAGTATTTT; V: TRBV13; J: TRBJ2-3; D: .; size: few
CDR3: CASSYAQRYEQFF; DNA: TGTGCCAGCAGTTACGCGCAAAGGTATGAGCAGTTCTTC; V: TRBV6-2/TRBV6-3; J: TRBJ2-1; D: .; size: many
CDR3: CASSQPGTDNSPLHF; DNA: TGTGCCAGCAGCCAGCCCGGGACAGATAATTCACCCCTCCACTTT; V: TRBV3-1; J: TRBJ1-6; D: TRBD1; size: few
CDR3: CASSLIGGPTDTQYF; DNA: TGTGCCAGCAGTTTGATAGGGGGGCCAACAGATACGCAGTATTTT; V: TRBV12-3/TRBV12-4; J: TRBJ2-3; D: .; size: many
CDR3: CASSPQGYAEAFF; DNA: TGTGCCAGCAGCCCACAGGGTTACGCTGAAGCTTTCTTT; V: TRBV7-6; J: TRBJ1-1; D: .; size: few
CDR3: CASTWGDGDGYTF; DNA: TGTGCCAGCACCTGGGGGGATGGAGATGGCTACACCTTC; V: TRBV6-5; J: TRBJ1-2; D: .; size: many
CDR3: CASSFWPGAAVDTQYF; DNA: TGTGCCAGCAGCTTTTGGCCGGGAGCGGCAGTTGATACGCAGTATTTT; V: TRBV11-2; J: TRBJ2-3; D: .; size: many
CDR3: CASSVVVSSYNEQFF; DNA: TGTGCCAGCAGCGTAGTGGTTAGCTCCTACAATGAGCAGTTCTTC; V: TRBV9; J: TRBJ2-1; D: .; size: few
CDR3: CASSPGTQETQYF; DNA: TGTGCCAGCTCTCCCGGGACCCAAGAGACCCAGTACTTC; V: TRBV9; J: TRBJ2-5; D: .; size: many
CDR3: CASKVQRNYNEQFF; DNA: TGTGCCAGCAAGGTCCAGCGCAACTACAATGAGCAGTTCTTC; V: TRBV12-3/TRBV12-4; J: TRBJ2-1; D: .; size: .
CDR3: CSVEGGGRAQTYEQYF; DNA: TGCAGCGTTGAAGGAGGTGGCAGGGCCCAAACCTACGAGCAGTACTTC; V: TRBV29-1; J: TRBJ2-7; D: .; size: few
CDR3: CASNPGGRAYEQYF; DNA: TGTGCCAGCAACCCTGGCGGGAGGGCCTACGAGCAGTACTTC; V: TRBV9; J: TRBJ2-7; D: TRBD2; size: few
CDR3: CASSQDTGTGYDEQFF; DNA: TGCGCCAGCAGCCAAGACACCGGGACAGGGTACGATGAGCAGTTCTTC; V: TRBV4-3; J: TRBJ2-1; D: TRBD1; size: .
CDR3: CASNPGGGGPGETQYF; DNA: TGTGCCAGCAACCCGGGTGGCGGGGGGCCGGGAGAGACCCAGTACTTC; V: TRBV27; J: TRBJ2-5; D: TRBD2; size: .
CDR3: CASSSDDRGGTEAFF; DNA: TGTGCCAGCAGTTCCGACGACAGGGGTGGGACTGAAGCTTTCTTT; V: TRBV7-9; J: TRBJ1-1; D: TRBD1; size: few
CDR3: CSATGRSQVISGELFF; DNA: TGCAGTGCTACTGGCAGGTCCCAAGTCATTTCCGGGGAGCTGTTTTTT; V: TRBV20-1; J: TRBJ2-2; D: .; size: many
CDR3: CASSLGLGNTEAFF; DNA: TGTGCCAGCAGTTTGGGGCTCGGGAACACTGAAGCTTTCTTT; V: TRBV12-3/TRBV12-4; J: TRBJ1-1; D: .; size: many
CDR3: CASSRWTNNSPLHF; DNA: TGTGCCAGCAGTCGGTGGACAAACAATTCACCCCTCCACTTT; V: TRBV6-5; J: TRBJ1-6; D: .; size: .
CDR3: CSARPRRGNQPQHF; DNA: TGCAGTGCTAGACCCCGGCGCGGCAATCAGCCCCAGCATTTT; V: TRBV20-1; J: TRBJ1-5; D: .; size: .
CDR3: CASSSSGTGSLGANVLTF; DNA: TGTGCCAGCAGCTCCTCCGGGACAGGGAGTCTCGGGGCCAACGTCCTGACTTTC; V: TRBV7-9; J: TRBJ2-6; D: TRBD1; size: few
CDR3: CAILGGPTDTQYF; DNA: TGTGCCATCCTGGGGGGCCCCACAGATACGCAGTATTTT; V: TRBV10-3; J: TRBJ2-3; D: .; size: many
CDR3: CASSTSGGQETQYF; DNA: TGTGCCAGCAGTACTAGCGGGGGACAAGAGACCCAGTACTTC; V: TRBV27; J: TRBJ2-5; D: TRBD2; size: few
CDR3: CASSVAGGGSTDTQYF; DNA: TGTGCCAGCAGCGTAGCGGGCGGGGGCAGCACAGATACGCAGTATTTT; V: TRBV9; J: TRBJ2-3; D: .; size: .
CDR3: CASSSYSSSYNEQFF; DNA: TGTGCCAGCAGCTCTTACTCCAGCTCCTACAATGAGCAGTTCTTC; V: TRBV7-6; J: TRBJ2-1; D: .; size: many
CDR3: CSVVGRGDGETQYF; DNA: TGCAGCGTTGTAGGGCGGGGTGACGGAGAGACCCAGTACTTC; V: TRBV29-1; J: TRBJ2-5; D: .; size: few
CDR3: CASSPGGWVGTDTQYF; DNA: TGTGCCAGCAGCCCCGGGGGTTGGGTTGGCACAGATACGCAGTATTTT; V: TRBV7-8; J: TRBJ2-3; D: .; size: .
CDR3: CASSLKGWEGETQYF; DNA: TGTGCCAGCAGCTTAAAGGGCTGGGAGGGAGAGACCCAGTACTTC; V: TRBV7-2; J: TRBJ2-5; D: TRBD2; size: few